This T cell receptor beta chain was observed in a study of shared clonotypes between healthy human individuals. The repertoire was sequenced with immunoSEQ multiplex PCR; TCRdb's copy has only in-frame clones and lacks some. The table lists roughly 410,000 clones, approximately 97% of them singletons. The study enrolled healthy HIV-negative adults without recent acute infections or vaccinations as donors. Trimming cost V 5 bases and J 6 bases; bases outside gene matches: 15. Germline V CDR1 and CDR2: SGHTA, FQGTGA. This CDR3 region has 17 residues. This sequence originates from a man aged 25 to 40 in good health. The chain links TRBV7-3 to TRBJ2-1, with 8 bases that match TRBD2. Sequenced material: memory CD8+ T cells sorted from blood. The subset was: CD45RO+ cells pooled with CCR7-negative TemRA cells. Here the CDR3 reads CASSPHPLAGGANEQFF. The CDR3 DNA follows: TGTGCCAGCAGCCCACATCCCCTGGCGGGAGGAGCCAATGAGCAGTTCTTC.